This T cell receptor (beta chain) came from a study of cytomegalovirus exposure and HLA in healthy donors. Only a few counts were recorded for this clone. Its target is unknown. Clones were sequenced by immunoSEQ multiplex PCR, and TCRdb holds only the in-frame ones, with some missing. This table has 150,000 or so clones, roughly 86% appearing once. General study results and limits: Subsequent analysis revealed that first-cohort TCR clusters tended to co-occur in the roughly 120 validation repertoires.

The V and J ends lost 0 bases and 0 bases respectively, with 9 bases between them. Looked up from germline, CDR1 is MNHEY and CDR2 is SVGAGI. The CDR3 has 15 residues. The sequenced sample was PBMCs. The chain is built from TRBV6-5 and TRBJ2-7; weak D call: TRBD2 (7 bases). This TCR derives from a man younger than 30 in good health and CMV-seropositive. The CDR3 coding sequence is TGTGCCAGCAGTTACTCGGGGGGGGCCTCCTACGAGCAGTACTTC. Its protein product is CASSYSGGASYEQYF.